Listed here are 9 T cell receptor beta chains from one sample, sequenced in a study of blood T cell repertoires in COVID-19. Sequenced by immunoSEQ multiplex PCR; TCRdb stores in-frame clones only, minus some. Seen here are approximately 240,000 clones, 83% observed once, and the top ten hold approximately 5.7%. Sequencing was performed on peripheral blood. These TCRs come from a human donor in a cohort sampled during active COVID-19.

This clone was detected only once. CDR3 region: CASSPNTGELFF. As DNA, the CDR3 is TGTGCCAGCAGCCCTAACACCGGGGAGCTGTTTTTT. This chain connects TRBV7-2 to TRBJ2-2; D remains unclear. Germline loops: CDR1 SGHTA, CDR2 FQGNSA. The CDR3 covers 12 residues. Trimming pared 5 bases from V and 2 bases from J, leaving 3 bases between.

The V and J genes are TRBV6-2 or TRBV6-3 and TRBJ1-3; no clear D gene. This CDR3 has 14 residues. Germline V gene data show CDR1 as MNHEY and CDR2 as SVGEGT. V gave up 1 base and J gave up 2 bases, with 6 bases separating them. The CDR3 here is CASSYWAPGNTIYF. The CDR3 DNA follows: TGTGCCAGCAGTTACTGGGCACCTGGAAACACCATATATTTT.

The rearrangement uses TRBV5-1 and TRBJ1-3, with TRBD1 matching 8 bases. This CDR3 comprises 18 residues. Per the germline V gene, CDR1 is SGHRS and CDR2 is YFSETQ. V trimming: 4 bases; J trimming: 1 base; junction bases outside the gene matches: 13. This CDR3 reads CASSPSLTGTGSGNTIYF. CDR3 in DNA: TGCGCCAGCAGCCCCAGCCTTACCGGGACAGGATCTGGAAACACCATATATTTT.

The CDR3: CASSGWTAYNEQFF. The CDR3 nucleotides are TGTGCCAGCAGCGGCTGGACAGCCTACAATGAGCAGTTCTTC. The chain joins TRBV5-6 to TRBJ2-1, with D possibly TRBD1 on 6 matching bases. Germline-derived CDR1 and CDR2 are SGHDT and YYEEEE. V gave up 4 bases and J gave up 2 bases, with 10 bases separating them. The CDR3 totals 14 residues.

The gene calls are TRBV3-1 (or the pseudogene TRBV3-2) and TRBJ2-2; D remains unclear. The CDR3 has 12 amino acids. Looked up from germline, CDR1 is LGHDT and CDR2 is YNNKEL (reference sequence). Trimming pared 7 bases from V and 4 bases from J, leaving 7 bases between. This CDR3 reads CASTPSTGELFF. The CDR3 DNA follows: TGTGCCAGCACTCCCAGCACCGGGGAGCTGTTTTTT.

The chain joins TRBV19 to TRBJ1-1; D gene ambiguous. Germline V lookup: CDR1 LNHDA, CDR2 SQIVND (reference sequence). The CDR3 contains 13 residues. With 6 bases removed from V and 2 bases from J, the gap between germline ends came to 10 bases. The chain's CDR3 is CASSSDINTEAFF. The CDR3, as DNA: TGTGCCAGTAGCTCTGACATCAACACTGAAGCTTTCTTT.

The rearrangement links TRBV24-1 to TRBJ2-7, with TRBD1 identical over 8 bases. CDR3 length: 15 amino acids. The V gene's germline CDR1 is KGHDR and CDR2 SFDVKD. Unmatched junction bases numbered 6, after V lost 6 bases and J lost 0 bases. This CDR3 reads CATSQGAGDSYEQYF. CDR3 DNA sequence: TGTGCCACCAGTCAGGGGGCCGGTGACTCCTACGAGCAGTACTTC.

Regarding this clone: The sample contains more than one DNA sequence encoding this CDR3. The chain combines TRBV18 with TRBJ1-5, with D perhaps TRBD1 (6 bases). Germline-derived CDR1 and CDR2 are KGHSH and LQKENI. V was shortened by 5 bases and J by 3 bases, with 14 bases between the two germline ends. There are 15 residues in the CDR3. CDR3 nucleotide sequence: TGTGCCAGCTCAGCATCGACAGGAGACAATCAGCCCCAGCATTTT. Amino acids: CASSASTGDNQPQHF.

This clone appeared once. This chain joins TRBV7-3 and TRBJ2-3; a possible D gene is TRBD1 (5 bases). The CDR3 has 15 amino acids. Trimming took off 5 bases at V and 3 bases at J, with 15 bases between the two ends. Germline V CDR1 and CDR2: SGHTA, FQGTGA. CDR3 sequence (DNA): TGTGCCAGCAGCGCCCGGACATCGACGACAGATACGCAGTATTTT. This codes for CASSARTSTTDTQYF.